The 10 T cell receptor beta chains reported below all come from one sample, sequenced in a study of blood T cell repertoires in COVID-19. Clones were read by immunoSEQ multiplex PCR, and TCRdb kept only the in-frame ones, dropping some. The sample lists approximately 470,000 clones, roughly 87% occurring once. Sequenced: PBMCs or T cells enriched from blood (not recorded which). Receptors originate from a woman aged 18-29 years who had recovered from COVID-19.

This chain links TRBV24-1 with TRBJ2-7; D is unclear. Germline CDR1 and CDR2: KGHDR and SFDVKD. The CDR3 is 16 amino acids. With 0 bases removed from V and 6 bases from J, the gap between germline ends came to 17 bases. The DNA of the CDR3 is TGTGCCACCAGTGATTTGTCGGAGACGACTCCCCCCGAGCAGTACTTC. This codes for CATSDLSETTPPEQYF.

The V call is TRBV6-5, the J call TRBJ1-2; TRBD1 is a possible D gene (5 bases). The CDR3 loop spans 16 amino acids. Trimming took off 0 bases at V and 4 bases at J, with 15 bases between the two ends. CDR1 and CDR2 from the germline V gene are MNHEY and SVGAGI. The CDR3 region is CASSYSTIGGFYGYTF. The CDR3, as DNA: TGTGCCAGCAGTTACTCGACGATCGGGGGGTTCTATGGCTACACCTTC.

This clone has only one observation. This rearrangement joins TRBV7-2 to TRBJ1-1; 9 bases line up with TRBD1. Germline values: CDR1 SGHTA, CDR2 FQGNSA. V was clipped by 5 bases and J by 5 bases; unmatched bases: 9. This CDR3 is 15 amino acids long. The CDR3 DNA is TGTGCCAGCAGCCCCGCGCGGGACAGGGTGACTGAAGCTTTCTTT. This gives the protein CASSPARDRVTEAFF.

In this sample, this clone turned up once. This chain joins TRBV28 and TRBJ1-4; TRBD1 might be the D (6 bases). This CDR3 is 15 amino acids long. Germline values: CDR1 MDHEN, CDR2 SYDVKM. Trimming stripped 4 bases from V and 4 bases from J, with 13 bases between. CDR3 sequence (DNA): TGTGCCAGCAGTTCACAGGGTGCCAATAATGAAAAACTGTTTTTT. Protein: CASSSQGANNEKLFF.

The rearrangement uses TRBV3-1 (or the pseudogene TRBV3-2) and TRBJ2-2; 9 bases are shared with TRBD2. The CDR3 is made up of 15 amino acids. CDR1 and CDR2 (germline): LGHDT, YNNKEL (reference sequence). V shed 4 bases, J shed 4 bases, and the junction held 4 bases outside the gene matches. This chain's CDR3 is CASSLAGVITGELFF. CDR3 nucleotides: TGTGCCAGCAGCCTAGCGGGGGTCATCACCGGGGAGCTGTTTTTT.

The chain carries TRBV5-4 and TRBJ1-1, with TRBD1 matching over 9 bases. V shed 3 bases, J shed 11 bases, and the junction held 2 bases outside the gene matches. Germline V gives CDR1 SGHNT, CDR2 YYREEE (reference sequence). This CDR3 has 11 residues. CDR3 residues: CASSSDRGAFF. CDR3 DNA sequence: TGTGCCAGCAGCTCGGACAGGGGTGCTTTCTTT.

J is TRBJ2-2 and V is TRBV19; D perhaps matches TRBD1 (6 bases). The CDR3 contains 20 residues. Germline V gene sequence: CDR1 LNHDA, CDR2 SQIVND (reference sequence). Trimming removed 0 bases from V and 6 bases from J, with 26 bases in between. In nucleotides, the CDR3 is TGTGCCAGTAGTATAGAATCGGGCAGGGGAATTAACATCCCCGCCGGGGAGCTGTTTTTT. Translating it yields CASSIESGRGINIPAGELFF.

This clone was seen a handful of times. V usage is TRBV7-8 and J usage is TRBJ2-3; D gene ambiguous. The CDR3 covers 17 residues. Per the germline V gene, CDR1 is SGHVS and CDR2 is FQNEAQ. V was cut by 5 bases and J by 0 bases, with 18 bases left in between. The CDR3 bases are TGTGCCAGCAGCCTAGAGGAATCGACGACTAGCACAGATACGCAGTATTTT. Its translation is CASSLEESTTSTDTQYF.

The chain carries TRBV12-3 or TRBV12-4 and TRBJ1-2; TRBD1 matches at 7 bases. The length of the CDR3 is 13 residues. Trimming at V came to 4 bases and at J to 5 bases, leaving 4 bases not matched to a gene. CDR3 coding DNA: TGTGCCAGCAGTTCTCAGGGGGAATATGGCTACACCTTC. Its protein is CASSSQGEYGYTF.

The CDR3 reads CASSDSVNYGYTF. The CDR3 DNA is TGTGCCAGCAGTGACAGCGTTAACTATGGCTACACCTTC. V usage is TRBV25-1 and J usage is TRBJ1-2; D is unclear. V was pared by 3 bases and J by 1 base, with 6 bases between. CDR3 length equals 13 residues. Germline V gene sequence: CDR1 MGHDK, CDR2 SYGVNS.